This entry lists 23 T cell receptor beta chains sequenced from one sample in a study of regulatory T cells in long-lasting Graves disease. With iRepertoire HTBI primers and Arm-PCR of CDR3 regions, TCR beta libraries were built. TCRdb recomputed calls from the multiplex PCR reads with MiXCR, one row per CDR3 protein. Of 400,000 or so distinct CDR3 sequences listed, about 20% are singletons. This sample's time point: persistent/refractory GD, antithyroid drugs over 5 years with positive TRAb. RNA from PBMCs was the source of the TCR library. The sample consisted of peripheral blood mononuclear cells (PBMCs), taken when the disease was refractory, from a patient treated with antithyroid drugs. Receptors were obtained from a female donor with Graves disease.

J is TRBJ2-7 and V is TRBV7-2; the match to TRBD2 covers 11 bases. Germline trimming cut 8 bases from V and 5 bases from J; bases unmatched to any gene: 8. Germline V gene lookup returns CDR1 SGHTA and CDR2 FQGNSA. The CDR3 covers 14 residues. The CDR3 bases are TGTGCCAGCGGGGGACTAGCGGAGCTCCACGAGCAGTACTTC. It codes for CASGGLAELHEQYF.

This clonotype showed up many times. For the CDR3, the DNA is TGTGCCAGCAGTTACAACTCCGGGGGCGTTCGGCAAGAGACCCAGTACTTC. As protein: CASSYNSGGVRQETQYF. The chain uses TRBV6-5 and TRBJ2-5; D may correspond to TRBD1 or TRBD2 (6 bases each). Trimming stripped 2 bases from V and 2 bases from J, with 18 bases between. CDR3 length equals 17 residues. CDR1 and CDR2 (germline): MNHEY, SVGAGI.

This clonotype was seen at least ten times. V gene TRBV12-3 or TRBV12-4 combines with J gene TRBJ2-7; D call uncertain. The CDR3 length is 14 residues. Trimming took 3 bases from V and 6 from J, leaving 15 bases between them. CDR3 sequence reads: CASSFFTPGGEQYF. In DNA form, the CDR3 reads TGTGCCAGCAGTTTTTTCACTCCGGGCGGCGAGCAGTACTTC.

This clonotype was seen only a few times. This chain connects TRBV11-2 to TRBJ2-5; 7 positions agree with TRBD2. V shed 3 bases and J 1 base; nucleotides not matched to a gene: 8. The CDR3 is 16 amino acids. Germline CDR1 reads SGHAT; CDR2 reads FQNNGV. Written as DNA, the CDR3 is TGTGCCAGCAGCTTCCGGGACTACCGACTCCAAGAGACCCAGTACTTC. It specifies CASSFRDYRLQETQYF.

This clonotype has a handful of counts. The V and J genes are TRBV27 and TRBJ1-1; the match to TRBD1 covers 11 bases. This CDR3 comprises 15 residues. Germline CDR1 MNHEY, CDR2 SMNVEV (reference sequence). The V gene end was trimmed by 8 bases and the J gene end by 4 bases; junction bases not matched to a gene: 9. Here the CDR3 reads CASRGQGALTTEAFF. In DNA, the CDR3 is TGTGCCAGCCGTGGACAGGGGGCGTTGACCACTGAAGCTTTCTTT.

This clonotype was counted only a few times. The chain recombines TRBV30 with TRBJ2-2; the D is unclear. V lost 2 bases and J 1 base, leaving 5 bases between the germline ends. Germline V gene sequence: CDR1 GTSNPN, CDR2 SVGIG (reference sequence). The CDR3 is 13 residues long. The CDR3 protein is CAWSSRNTGELFF. The CDR3 DNA sequence: TGTGCCTGGAGTTCAAGGAACACCGGGGAGCTGTTTTTT.

This clonotype has a count of ten or more. V gene TRBV6-2 or TRBV6-3 combines with J gene TRBJ2-7; TRBD2 agrees at 11 bases. Germline V lookup: CDR1 MNHEY, CDR2 SVGEGT. After removal of 4 bases from V and 1 base from J, the junction contained 3 bases not matched to a gene. CDR3 length: 15 residues. Written as DNA, the CDR3 is TGTGCCAGCAGTTTACTAGCGGGAGCTTCCTACGAGCAGTACTTC. Protein sequence: CASSLLAGASYEQYF.

This clonotype has a count of ten or more. The chain uses TRBV6-1 and TRBJ2-2; D ambiguous. The V gene lost 2 bases and the J gene lost 1 base, with 8 bases spanning the gap. CDR3 length equals 15 residues. Looked up from germline, CDR1 is MNHNS and CDR2 is SASEGT. This chain's CDR3 is CASSEMLRNTGELFF. CDR3 in DNA: TGTGCCAGCAGTGAAATGTTGAGGAACACCGGGGAGCTGTTTTTT.

The gene calls are TRBV3-1 and TRBJ1-1, with a possible D match to TRBD1 (6 bases). The CDR3 sequence is 13 residues long. The V end was cut by 3 bases, the J end by 6 bases, with 11 bases between. Looked up from germline, CDR1 is LGHDT and CDR2 is YNNKEL (reference sequence). The CDR3 is CASSQGASSEAFF. CDR3 nucleotides: TGTGCCAGCAGCCAGGGGGCTTCCTCTGAAGCTTTCTTT.

This chain uses TRBV28 with TRBJ1-3; D is ambiguous. V was cut by 3 bases and J by 2 bases, with 8 bases left in between. The CDR3 spans 14 residues. Germline values: CDR1 MDHEN, CDR2 SYDVKM. The CDR3 region is CASSFSRTGNTIYF. The CDR3 coding sequence is TGTGCCAGCAGTTTTTCCCGGACTGGAAACACCATATATTTT.

For this clonotype: A far larger clone is only one base removed, so a read error is likely. This chain connects TRBV5-6 to TRBJ1-5; D is ambiguous. V dropped 4 bases and J dropped 4 bases, with 3 bases sitting between them. The germline CDR1 and CDR2 sequences are SGHDT and YYEEEE. This CDR3 spans 11 amino acids. CDR3 sequence (DNA): TGTGCCAGCAGCAAAAATCAGCCCCAGCATTTT. It codes for CASSKNQPQHF.

This clonotype was detected a few times. J is TRBJ2-2 and V is TRBV29-1; the D is unclear. The germline V and J ends were trimmed by 6 bases and 0 bases, with 14 bases remaining between them. In germline, CDR1 is SQVTM, CDR2 ANQGSEA. The CDR3 is 15 residues long. Here the CDR3 DNA reads TGCAGCGTCGGGCCTGTTCCTTCGAACACCGGGGAGCTGTTTTTT. Translating it yields CSVGPVPSNTGELFF.

The chain links TRBV7-2 to TRBJ1-3, with D perhaps TRBD1 (6 bases). V dropped 9 bases and J dropped 4 bases, with 13 bases sitting between them. CDR3 length equals 13 residues. Germline CDR1 is SGHTA and CDR2 is FQGNSA. CDR3 DNA: TGTGCCAGTGCGGAGGGGGTAGGAAACACCATATATTTT. Amino acid sequence: CASAEGVGNTIYF.

This clonotype appeared a few times. The chain employs TRBV7-9 and TRBJ2-2; 9 nucleotides align to TRBD1. Germline loops: CDR1 SEHNR, CDR2 FQNEAQ (reference sequence). CDR3 length: 15 residues. The V segment lost 5 bases and the J segment 4 bases; nucleotides outside the gene matches: 5. The CDR3 region is CASSGRQGGTGELFF. Here the CDR3 DNA reads TGTGCCAGCAGCGGACGACAGGGGGGCACCGGGGAGCTGTTTTTT.

The chain carries TRBV4-3 and TRBJ1-1; D is unclear. Per the germline V gene, CDR1 is LGHNA and CDR2 is YSLEER. The germline V and J ends were trimmed by 4 bases and 4 bases, with 10 bases remaining between them. The CDR3 consists of 13 residues. CDR3 bases: TGCGCCAGCAGCCCGACTACGGGCACTGAAGCTTTCTTT. Its protein is CASSPTTGTEAFF.

This clonotype was recorded at least ten times. The rearrangement uses TRBV11-3 and TRBJ2-5; D call uncertain. V was clipped by 1 base and J by 2 bases, with 8 bases between them. The germline V gene encodes CDR1 SGHNT and CDR2 YENEEA. This CDR3 contains 14 residues. The CDR3 nucleotides are TGTGCCAGCAGCTTAGGGCCCGTACAAGAGACCCAGTACTTC. This translates into CASSLGPVQETQYF.

The table lists this clonotype with many counts. The chain employs TRBV2 and TRBJ2-7; maybe TRBD1 (5 bases). Trimming pared 5 bases from V and 7 bases from J, leaving 12 bases between. Germline CDR1 is SNHLY and CDR2 is FYNNEI. CDR3 length equals 12 residues. In nucleotides, the CDR3 is TGTGCCAGCAGTCTACATAGGGGTGAGCAGTACTTC. Its protein is CASSLHRGEQYF.

The J gene is TRBJ2-6, the V gene TRBV29-1; D uncertain. Trimming stripped 0 bases from V and 0 bases from J, with 6 bases between. The CDR3 sequence is 15 residues long. Germline-derived CDR1 and CDR2 are SQVTM and ANQGSEA. In DNA, the CDR3 is TGCAGCGTTGAAGAGGGCAGCTCTGGGGCCAACGTCCTGACTTTC. This gives the protein CSVEEGSSGANVLTF.

Turning to this clonotype: This clone may be a read error of a much larger clone one base away. The chain employs TRBV6-2 or TRBV6-3 and TRBJ2-7; TRBD2 matches 9 bases. Germline values: CDR1 MNHEY, CDR2 SVGEGT. CDR3 length equals 17 residues. The CDR3 protein is CASGYALAGDYSYEQYF. For the CDR3, the DNA is TGTGCCAGCGGTTACGCTTTAGCGGGAGATTACTCCTACGAGCAGTACTTC.

The chain carries TRBV5-4 and TRBJ2-5, with 8 bases identical to TRBD1. From germline, CDR1 is SGHNT and CDR2 YYREEE (reference sequence). The ends lost 5 bases at V and 4 bases at J; junction bases unmatched: 10. The CDR3 consists of 15 residues. The CDR3 DNA sequence: TGTGCCAGCAGTCTGGGACAGGTTGGGCCAGAGACCCAGTACTTC. It codes for CASSLGQVGPETQYF.

In the case of this clonotype: A much larger clone differs by one base, so this may be a read error. The CDR3 DNA reads TGTGCCAGCAGGGGGGGGACTAGCGGCGCCTACGGGCAGTACTTC. This gives the protein CASRGGTSGAYGQYF. V gene TRBV12-3 or TRBV12-4 combines with J gene TRBJ2-7; 11 bases are a match to TRBD2. CDR3 size: 15 residues.

This clonotype came up a few times. The chain employs TRBV7-3 and TRBJ2-1; possible D gene TRBD1, 5 bases. The CDR3 extends over 11 amino acids. The V end was cut by 5 bases, the J end by 9 bases, with 8 bases between. Germline V gene lookup returns CDR1 SGHTA and CDR2 FQGTGA. The CDR3 loop reads CASSQDTEQFF. CDR3 nucleotides: TGTGCCAGCAGCCAGGACACTGAGCAGTTCTTC.

Comment on this clonotype: A far more abundant clone sits one base away, making this likely a read error. This sequence joins TRBV7-9 and TRBJ1-5; a possible D gene is TRBD1 (5 bases). The germline V gene encodes CDR1 SEHNR and CDR2 FQNEAQ (reference sequence). CDR3 length: 14 amino acids. For the CDR3, the DNA is TGTGCCAGCAGTTTGGGGCCCAGCAATCAGCTCCAGCATTTT. It is translated as CASSLGPSNQLQHF.